The clone carrying this TCR beta chain was recorded once. Recovery among Cohort 3 donors was established by two negative PCRs, clearance, or symptom resolution. This sample was included in a study of blood T cell repertoires in COVID-19. Study details: Nucleic acid was either cDNA or gDNA, and it came from T cells, B-cell-depleted T cells, or PBMCs.

From germline, CDR1 is KGHDR and CDR2 SFDVKD. This CDR3 is 14 amino acids long. Trimming cost V 5 bases and J 6 bases; bases outside gene matches: 8. As originally analysed: Nucleated cell counts were estimated from reference gene primer amplification. Using immunoSEQ multiplex PCR, the repertoire was profiled, and TCRdb retains in-frame clones only, with some absent. V and J calls and clone size are copied from that table; D and trimming were computed from the DNA. The sample lists 400,000 to 450,000 clones; 90% were seen once. The gene calls are TRBV24-1 and TRBJ1-1; 7 bases agree with TRBD1. The specimen was PBMCs or T cells enriched from blood (not recorded which). The TCR originated in a man younger than 30 who had recovered from COVID-19. The CDR3 region is CATSGQGGGAEAFF. CDR3 nucleotides: TGTGCCACCAGTGGACAGGGCGGAGGCGCTGAAGCTTTCTTT.